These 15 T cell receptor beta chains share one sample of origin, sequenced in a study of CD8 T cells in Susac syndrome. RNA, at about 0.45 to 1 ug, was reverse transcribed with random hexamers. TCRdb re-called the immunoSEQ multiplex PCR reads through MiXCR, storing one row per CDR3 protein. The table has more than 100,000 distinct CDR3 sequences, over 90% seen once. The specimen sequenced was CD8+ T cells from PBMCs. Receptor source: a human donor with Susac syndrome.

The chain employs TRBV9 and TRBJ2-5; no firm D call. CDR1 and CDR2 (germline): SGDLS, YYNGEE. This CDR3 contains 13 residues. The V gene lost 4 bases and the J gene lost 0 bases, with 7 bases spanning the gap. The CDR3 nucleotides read TGTGCCAGCAGCCCTGGGGACCAAGAGACCCAGTACTTC. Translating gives CASSPGDQETQYF.

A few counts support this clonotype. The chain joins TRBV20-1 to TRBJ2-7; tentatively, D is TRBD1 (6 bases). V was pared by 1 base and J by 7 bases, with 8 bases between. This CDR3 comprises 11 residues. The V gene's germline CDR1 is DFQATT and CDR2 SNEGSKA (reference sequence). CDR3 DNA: TGCAGTGCTAGAGCAAGGGGGGAGCAGTACTTC. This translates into CSARARGEQYF.

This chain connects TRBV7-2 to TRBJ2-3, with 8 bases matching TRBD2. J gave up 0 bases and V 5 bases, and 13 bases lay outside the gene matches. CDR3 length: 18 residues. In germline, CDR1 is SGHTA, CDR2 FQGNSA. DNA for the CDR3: TGTGCCAGCAGCAAGCGAATAGCGGGGCGGGCTAGCACAGATACGCAGTATTTT. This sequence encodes CASSKRIAGRASTDTQYF.

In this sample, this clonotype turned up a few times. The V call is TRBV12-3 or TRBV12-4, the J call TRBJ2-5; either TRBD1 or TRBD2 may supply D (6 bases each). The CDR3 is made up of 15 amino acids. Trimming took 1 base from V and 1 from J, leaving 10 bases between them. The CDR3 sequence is CASSLVGGRQETQYF. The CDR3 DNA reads TGTGCCAGCAGTTTAGTGGGGGGCCGCCAAGAGACCCAGTACTTC.

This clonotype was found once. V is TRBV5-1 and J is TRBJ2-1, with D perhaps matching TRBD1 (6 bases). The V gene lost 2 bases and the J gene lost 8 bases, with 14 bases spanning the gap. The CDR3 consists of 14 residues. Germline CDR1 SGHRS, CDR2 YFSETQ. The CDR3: CASSFDLGADEQFF. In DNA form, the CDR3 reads TGCGCCAGCAGCTTCGATTTGGGGGCCGATGAGCAGTTCTTC.

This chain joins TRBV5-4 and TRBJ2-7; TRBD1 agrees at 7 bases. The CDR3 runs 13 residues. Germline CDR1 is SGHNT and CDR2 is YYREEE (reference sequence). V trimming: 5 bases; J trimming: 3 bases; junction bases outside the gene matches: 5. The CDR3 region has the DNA TGTGCCAGCAGAAGGGACAGCGACTACGAGCAGTACTTC. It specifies CASRRDSDYEQYF. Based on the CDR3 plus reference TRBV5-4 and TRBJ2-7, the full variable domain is ETGVTQSPTHLIKTRGQQVTLRCSSQSGHNTVSWYQQALGQGPQFIFQYYREEENGRGNFPPRFSGLQFPNYSSELNVNALELDDSALYLCASRRDSDYEQYFGPGTRLTVT.

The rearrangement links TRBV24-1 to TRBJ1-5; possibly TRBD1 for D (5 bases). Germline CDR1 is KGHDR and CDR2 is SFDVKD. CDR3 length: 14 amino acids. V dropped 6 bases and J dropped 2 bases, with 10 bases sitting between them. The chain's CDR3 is CATSPGGGNQPQHF. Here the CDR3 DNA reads TGTGCCACCAGTCCGGGGGGGGGCAATCAGCCCCAGCATTTT.

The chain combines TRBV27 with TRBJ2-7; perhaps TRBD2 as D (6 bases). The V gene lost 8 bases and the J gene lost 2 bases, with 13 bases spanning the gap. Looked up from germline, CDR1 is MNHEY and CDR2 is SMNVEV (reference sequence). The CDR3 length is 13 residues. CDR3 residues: CASAEGGPYEQYF. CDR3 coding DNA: TGTGCCAGCGCCGAGGGAGGTCCCTACGAGCAGTACTTC.

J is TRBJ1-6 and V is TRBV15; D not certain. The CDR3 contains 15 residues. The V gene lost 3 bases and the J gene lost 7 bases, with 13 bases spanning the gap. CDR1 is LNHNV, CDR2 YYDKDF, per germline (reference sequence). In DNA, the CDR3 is TGTGCCACCAGCAGTTCTTTCGGGGTCAATTCACCCCTCCACTTT. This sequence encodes CATSSSFGVNSPLHF.

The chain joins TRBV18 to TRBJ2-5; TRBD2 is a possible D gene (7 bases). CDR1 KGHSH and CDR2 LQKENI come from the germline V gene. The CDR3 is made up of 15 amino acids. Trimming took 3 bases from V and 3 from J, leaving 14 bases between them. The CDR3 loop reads CASSPTQGGEETQYF. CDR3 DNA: TGTGCCAGCTCACCGACACAGGGAGGGGAAGAGACCCAGTACTTC. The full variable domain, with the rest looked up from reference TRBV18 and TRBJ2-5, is NAGVMQNPRHLVRRRGQEARLRCSPMKGHSHVYWYRQLPEEGLKFMVYLQKENIIDESGMPKERFSAEFPKEGPSILRIQQVVRGDSAAYFCASSPTQGGEETQYFGPGTRLLVL.

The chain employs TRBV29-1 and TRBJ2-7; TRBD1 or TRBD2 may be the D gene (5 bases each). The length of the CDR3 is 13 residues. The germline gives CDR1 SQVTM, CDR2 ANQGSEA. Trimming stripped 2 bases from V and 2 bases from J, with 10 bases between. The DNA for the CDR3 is TGCAGCGTTGAAATGGGACCTACCTACGAGCAGTACTTC. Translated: CSVEMGPTYEQYF.

The CDR3 is CASSQDRSVAFF. Written as DNA, the CDR3 is TGCGCCAGCAGCCAAGATCGGAGTGTGGCTTTCTTT. This chain connects TRBV4-1 to TRBJ1-1; D gene unclear. Germline V gene data show CDR1 as MGHRA and CDR2 as YSYEKL. The V end lost 0 bases, the J end lost 11 bases, and 10 bases lay between the germline ends. The CDR3 contains 12 residues.

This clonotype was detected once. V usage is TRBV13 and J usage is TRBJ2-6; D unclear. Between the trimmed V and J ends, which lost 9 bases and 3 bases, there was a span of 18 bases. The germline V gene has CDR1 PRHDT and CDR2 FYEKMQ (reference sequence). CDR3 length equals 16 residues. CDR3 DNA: TGTGCCAGTTACACCAGCCCCTTGGGTGGGGCCAACGTCCTGACTTTC. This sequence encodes CASYTSPLGGANVLTF.

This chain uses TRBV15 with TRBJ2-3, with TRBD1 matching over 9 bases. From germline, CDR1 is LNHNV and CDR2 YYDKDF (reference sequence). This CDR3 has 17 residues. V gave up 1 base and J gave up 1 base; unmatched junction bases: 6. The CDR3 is CATSRGMGQGGTDTQYF. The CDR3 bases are TGTGCCACCAGCAGAGGGATGGGACAGGGAGGCACAGATACGCAGTATTTT.

The CDR3 nucleotides are TGTGCCAGCAGTTCTGGGTCTGGGGGTTCACCCCTCCACTTT. As protein: CASSSGSGGSPLHF. The chain recombines TRBV27 with TRBJ1-6; TRBD1 is a possible D gene (5 bases). Germline values: CDR1 MNHEY, CDR2 SMNVEV (reference sequence). Trimming stripped 4 bases from V and 9 bases from J, with 13 bases between. This CDR3 comprises 14 residues.